This T cell receptor beta chain was sequenced during a study of cytomegalovirus exposure and HLA in healthy donors (dated by TCRdb to the late 2010s). In terms of the full investigation: According to an earlier analysis of around 600 of the donors, about 180 million T cells yielded 117 million unique TCR beta sequences and around 300 Gb of sequence data. In an earlier analysis of several hundred of the donors, high-throughput TCR beta sequencing was used to judge whether each TCR beta V gene segment behaved as functional or pseudogenic. An early release covering 550 to 650 HLA-typed donors comprised approximately 290 gigabases of sequencing data and 85 million to 100 million unique TCR sequences. The study aimed to test whether signatures of past pathogen exposure could be identified by cataloging public T cell receptors. A separate validation cohort of 100 to 150 different subjects was used in addition to the approximately 700-subject first cohort. Donor age, sex, ethnicity and CMV serostatus were compiled alongside the repertoire data. A later genetic analysis took genome-wide SNP genotypes for about 55% of the 666 donors and used that subset as a discovery cohort. Using immunosequencing, the study profiled T cell repertoires from 500 to 800 subjects and related those repertoires to cytomegalovirus serostatus. Among the roughly 410 genotyped donors, around 81% belonged to the genetic ancestry cluster associated with self-reported Caucasian donors. Every repertoire in the discovery cohort had been generated on one and the same sequencing platform. About five DR-DQ haplotypes were treated as single units for association and clustering because of strong linkage in the cohort. Rather than drawing on any new phenotypic data, the later analysis identified candidate immune exposures from TCR beta sequences and the way those sequences occurred across donors. Among around 400 genotyped donors of the cohort, an average of approximately 240,000 unique TCR beta nucleotide sequences was sequenced per donor, of which 15% to 20% were non-productive. HLA typing included class I and class II loci at four-digit resolution. High-throughput TCR immunosequencing, statistical association of individual TCRs with disease status, and machine learning were combined to predict cytomegalovirus infection status. To study patterns of TCR occurrence, a later analysis re-analyzed previously published TCR beta repertoires from more than 550 donors and added high-resolution HLA genotyping. The number of typed donors differed by locus: about 620-630 for A, B, C, DRB1 and DQB1; some 500 for DQA1; approximately 600 for DPA1; and some 430 for DPB1.

This clone was seen a few times. It has no known antigen specificity. Base qualities were left out, and no much larger clone turns up one base away. The study at large found these results: Immune exposure information for the cohort was limited to CMV serostatus. The earlier analysis of almost 600 of the donors excluded approximately 15 rarely observed V segments, including chromosome 9 orphons, because counts were too low. According to a later genetic analysis, donors in an Asian-associated ancestry cluster had fewer N-insertions in productive TCRs than the approximately 690-donor mean. Because HLA typing was unavailable for some donors at each locus, only the typed subset was used in association tests. A further reported finding was that TCR beta sequences accurately predicted the HLA-A and HLA-B alleles for most subjects in the first cohort. In a later genetic analysis, a missense DCLRE1C variant was associated with V-gene and J-gene trimming of TCR beta chains, and the association was replicated in an independent cohort. Correlated functional status among segregating V segments might reflect linkage disequilibrium, but an unknown experimental factor could not be ruled out. Cytomegalovirus status was reported to be diagnosed by the classifier with high specificity and sensitivity in both the original and validation cohorts. In a later analysis, several top co-occurrence clusters were reported to appear linked to parvovirus B19, influenza, CMV and Epstein-Barr virus. An earlier analysis of 587 of the donors showed that most TCR beta V segments appeared in productive rearrangements either about 87% or about 30% of the time, which broadly matched IMGT annotations. A later analysis associated some 17,000 TCR beta sequences with specific HLA alleles at a false discovery rate of 0.05. Compared with equally common non-associated chains, HLA-associated TCR beta chains in a later analysis were more clonally expanded and had lower generation probabilities. The 87-base-pair reads could not distinguish some IMGT-functional V segments, including TRBV6-2 and TRBV6-3, so those segments were excluded. Assigning TCR associations to individual alleles was difficult when HLA alleles, especially DR and DQ, strongly co-occurred. According to a later analysis, TCR association rates differed among HLA loci, with DRB1 alleles showing the most associated TCRs and HLA-C alleles showing the fewest. Three of the identified cytomegalovirus-associated TCR beta chains were confirmed in vitro to be specific for cytomegalovirus antigens. According to a later analysis, most CMV-associated TCR beta chains appeared to be HLA-restricted, and the HLA associations seemed to be driven largely by CMV exposure. The authors suggested that the approach could potentially be generalized to other disease states and immunological phenotypes. The sequencing pipeline was judged likely to have produced a cluster of highly shared sequence variants as a technical artifact. The presence/absence analyses assumed that sequencing depth was roughly uniform across donors, and that assumption may not be true. The cohort was sequenced for TCR beta chains only, and without alpha or paired-chain data the features that could be detected were limited. Most TCR sequences were seen in very few donors, while some public TCRs were found in many individuals. The study listed 150 to 200 TCR beta chains as associated with cytomegalovirus.

The library was obtained by the immunoSEQ multiplex PCR assay. For the multiplex PCR, a mixture combining 60 forward primers for TCR Vbeta segments and 13 reverse primers for TCR Jbeta segments was used. A multiplex PCR assay on genomic DNA amplified the CDR3 region of rearranged TCR beta genes. On the Illumina HiSeq System, the amplified TCR beta libraries were sequenced as 87-base-pair reads. The study's own analysis went as follows. A later analysis counted about 76 million unique TCR beta chains across the 666 repertoires, and around 12 million of these chains were shared by at least two donors. A nearest-neighbor algorithm error-corrected the raw reads and collapsed the reads into unique sequences, merging closely related sequences to remove PCR and sequencing errors. V, D and J gene segments were assigned by aligning CDR3 sequences to IMGT reference sequences. For a sequence to be retained, a match of at least six nucleotides to both a V gene segment and a J gene segment was required. Rearrangements were classified as productive when the CDR3 lacked stop codons and remained in frame with V and J, and all other rearrangements were classified as non-productive. CDR3 was defined according to IMGT convention as the region running from the second conserved V-encoded cysteine to the conserved J-encoded phenylalanine. In an earlier analysis of some 550 of the donors, sequences lacking an unambiguous match to a single V gene segment were excluded. An earlier analysis of several hundred of the donors classified V segments as functional when productive rearrangements were above 56.7% and as segregating when the standard deviation between donors was above 5%. A statistical classification framework was built for diagnosing cytomegalovirus status from the catalog of TCR beta chain sequences. A later analysis assigned V and J genes by comparing TCR nucleotide sequences with IMGT/GENE-DB human TR gene sequences. A later analysis assigned CDR3 sequences and most-parsimonious VDJ recombination scenarios with the TCRdist pipeline. A later analysis defined each TCR beta chain by its CDR3 amino acid sequence plus V-gene family, and excluded reads lacking a unique V-gene family. In a later analysis, a few hundred highly shared, low-generation-probability nucleotide sequences were removed to address suspected cross-contamination and a sequencing artifact. In a later analysis, a clonal expansion index was calculated for each public chain from normalized within-repertoire ranks of inferred template counts. In a later analysis, generation probabilities were computed with a VDJ recombination model fitted to out-of-frame rearrangements, and the resulting probabilities were checked against IGoR. A later analysis scored TCR-TCR, TCR-HLA and TCR-CMV co-occurrence with hypergeometric tests, applying a repertoire-size bias correction to TCR pairs. In a later analysis, false discovery rates were estimated by permuting HLA or CMV assignments 20 times. In a later analysis, co-occurring TCRs were grouped using DBSCAN, with TCRdist sequence similarity added in when clustering inside HLA-allele-positive subsets. Repertoires with fewer than 30,000 or more than 120,000 public chains were left out of co-occurrence clustering, as were five repertoires with anomalous nucleotide sharing. TCRdb's version of the immuneACCESS table is confined to in-frame rearrangements and falls short of the full clone set. An unresolved V gene accounts for under half of the shortfall where checked; the remainder is of unknown origin. That table is the source of V, J and clone size, and D and trimming were worked out from the DNA. The table for this sample lists approximately 200,000 clones; 79% of them were counted only once. The biggest ten clones account for roughly 1.5% of the sample.

The cohort comprised approximately 700 healthy bone marrow donors. At the time of sampling, all cohort members were nominally healthy, though unrecorded immune exposures were likely present. The donor tested CMV seropositive and was one of the 289 seropositive cohort members. A peripheral blood sample was provided by each donor, and peripheral blood mononuclear cells were used for TCR beta sequencing. The Qiagen DNeasy Blood Extraction Kit was used to extract genomic DNA from the blood cell samples. V is reduced by 4 bases and J by 2 bases, leaving a spacing of 12 bases between them. Including cysteine and phenylalanine, the CDR3 has 14 amino acids. The entry retains the CDR3 DNA only, 42 bases that are in frame from base 1. CDR1 SGHDN and CDR2 FVKESK are derived from the germline V gene.

The TCR was taken from a girl between 10 and 17 years old in good health and CMV-seropositive. This sequence uses TRBV14 and TRBJ2-7; TRBD2 is a possible D gene, resting on 5 matching bases. The sequenced sample was PBMCs. The CDR3 sequence is CASSLGGRAYEQYF. The nucleotide sequence is TGTGCCAGCAGCCTGGGTGGGCGGGCCTACGAGCAGTACTTC.